The 18 T cell receptor beta chains reported below all come from one sample, sequenced in a study of response to subunit inactivated influenza vaccine (dated by TCRdb to 2016 to 2019). Receptors were amplified or captured by RT-PCR. TCRdb lists the instrument as Illumina HiSeq 2500. The public sequencing data were trimmed at Q25 with fastp and processed into clonotypes with MiXCR by TCRdb, which kept only in-frame beta chains. Each CDR3 protein appears once, grouped with its most common genes and DNA. The sample table lists around 650,000 distinct CDR3 sequences, more than 15% of them with a count of one. Roughly 11% of the sample is in the top ten clones. The material was PBMCs from blood, obtained 12 days after vaccination. These receptors all stem from a man aged 45 to 65 who received an inactivated influenza vaccine. Donor details come from another sample of the same person, matched by shared clones.

As DNA, the CDR3 is TGTGCCAGCAGCCCGGGGGAAGGGGCCCCTCGGGGTCAGCCCCAGCATTTT. Its translation is CASSPGEGAPRGQPQHF. The rearrangement joins TRBV2 to TRBJ1-5; possibly TRBD1 for D (5 bases). This CDR3 spans 17 amino acids. The V gene's germline CDR1 is SNHLY and CDR2 FYNNEI. Trimming removed 6 bases from V and 6 bases from J, with 24 bases in between.

This clonotype was observed at least ten times. The V call is TRBV29-1, the J call TRBJ1-5, with TRBD1 matching over 7 bases. This CDR3 has 13 residues. V gave up 6 bases and J gave up 5 bases; unmatched junction bases: 7. Germline assignment: CDR1 SQVTM and CDR2 ANQGSEA. In DNA form, the CDR3 reads TGCAGCGTAGCGGACAGGTATGATCAGCCCCAGCATTTT. Protein sequence: CSVADRYDQPQHF.

The chain combines TRBV27 with TRBJ1-1; D not resolved. Trimming left V 5 bases short and J 6 bases short, with 16 bases between. The CDR3 covers 14 residues. Germline V gene data show CDR1 as MNHEY and CDR2 as SMNVEV (reference sequence). CDR3 sequence (DNA): TGTGCCAGCAGTCTCTCCTATGTTGTCGCTGAAGCTTTCTTT. This gives the protein CASSLSYVVAEAFF.

This clonotype turned up a few times. The gene calls are TRBV20-1 and TRBJ2-4, with 7 bases fitting TRBD1. CDR3 length equals 14 residues. Per germline, CDR1 DFQATT and CDR2 SNEGSKA (reference sequence). J gave up 1 base and V 6 bases, and 6 bases lay outside the gene matches. As DNA, the CDR3 is TGCAGTGCCCTACAGGGGTCGGCCAAAAACATTCAGTACTTC. This gives the protein CSALQGSAKNIQYF.

The sample holds a few counts of this clonotype. V and J are TRBV19 and TRBJ1-3; D is unclear. From germline, CDR1 is LNHDA and CDR2 SQIVND (reference sequence). Trimming removed 3 bases at V and 0 bases at J, with 9 bases between. This CDR3 has 15 residues. CDR3 in amino acids: CASSMERVSGNTIYF. CDR3 nucleotide sequence: TGTGCCAGTAGTATGGAGCGAGTCTCTGGAAACACCATATATTTT.

This clonotype occurred a few times. The chain links TRBV28 to TRBJ1-4, with 8 bases fitting TRBD1. Germline V gives CDR1 MDHEN, CDR2 SYDVKM. The CDR3 loop spans 13 amino acids. Trimming at V came to 7 bases and at J to 8 bases, leaving 6 bases not matched to a gene. The CDR3 loop reads CASTQGAGEKLFF. The CDR3 DNA is TGTGCCAGCACCCAGGGGGCCGGAGAAAAACTGTTTTTT.

The table lists this clonotype with a few counts. The CDR3 DNA follows: TGTGCCAGCTCACCACCGGGCGGGACAGAGCCTTACAATGAGCAGTTCTTC. Encoded protein: CASSPPGGTEPYNEQFF. This rearrangement joins TRBV18 to TRBJ2-1; D is perhaps TRBD1 (7 bases). The CDR3 has 17 residues. CDR1 and CDR2 (germline): KGHSH, LQKENI. The ends were cut back, 0 bases at V and 4 bases at J, with 16 bases in the middle.

In its sample, this clonotype was seen many times. This chain connects TRBV24-1 to TRBJ1-2; 8 positions match TRBD1. There are 18 residues in the CDR3. CDR1 and CDR2 (germline): KGHDR, SFDVKD. V lost 2 bases, J lost 6 bases, and 16 bases stayed unmatched. In DNA form, the CDR3 reads TGTGCCACCAGTGATTCGAACGCCGGGACAGGAGATTTACATGGCTACACCTTC. The encoded protein is CATSDSNAGTGDLHGYTF.

The CDR3 spells CASSSVGYSNQPQHF. The DNA of the CDR3 is TGTGCCAGCAGCTCAGTGGGGTATAGCAATCAGCCCCAGCATTTT. The chain combines TRBV7-9 with TRBJ1-5; D gene uncertain. From germline, CDR1 is SEHNR and CDR2 FQNEAQ (reference sequence). Trimming took 4 bases from V and 0 from J, leaving 10 bases between them. The CDR3 contains 15 residues.

The chain carries TRBV2 and TRBJ1-6; tentative D call: TRBD1 (5 bases). Looked up from germline, CDR1 is SNHLY and CDR2 is FYNNEI. The CDR3 extends over 14 amino acids. Trimming took off 7 bases at V and 11 bases at J, with 18 bases between the two ends. In DNA, the CDR3 is TGTGCCAGCACTTACGGGCAGGGATCAACACCCCTCCACTTT. Encoded protein: CASTYGQGSTPLHF.

The rearrangement links TRBV24-1 to TRBJ1-2; tentative D call: TRBD1 (5 bases). Germline CDR1 KGHDR, CDR2 SFDVKD. The CDR3 totals 12 residues. The ends were cut back, 4 bases at V and 8 bases at J, with 10 bases in the middle. The CDR3 reads CATSEGARGYTF. The DNA for the CDR3 is TGTGCCACCAGTGAAGGGGCGCGGGGCTACACCTTC.

This clonotype showed up just a few times. The chain has TRBV25-1 and TRBJ1-1; perhaps TRBD1 as D (5 bases). V was cut by 2 bases and J by 10 bases, with 17 bases left in between. The CDR3 runs 14 residues. Germline CDR1 reads MGHDK; CDR2 reads SYGVNS. CDR3 loop: CASSESPRAGGAFF. In DNA form, the CDR3 reads TGTGCCAGCAGTGAAAGTCCCAGGGCTGGAGGAGCTTTCTTT.

The chain links TRBV5-1 to TRBJ2-1; 13 nucleotides line up with TRBD2. Per germline, CDR1 SGHRS and CDR2 YFSETQ. The CDR3 is 15 residues long. V shed 4 bases, J shed 8 bases, and the junction held 6 bases outside the gene matches. CDR3: CASSALAGGLDEQFF. The CDR3 DNA reads TGCGCCAGCAGCGCACTAGCGGGGGGGCTGGATGAGCAGTTCTTC.

This clonotype came up many times. The V and J genes are TRBV5-1 and TRBJ1-2; 8 nucleotides line up with TRBD1. V lost 0 bases, J lost 4 bases, and 11 bases stayed unmatched. Germline lookup yields CDR1 SGHRS and CDR2 YFSETQ. The CDR3 loop spans 17 amino acids. For the CDR3, the DNA is TGCGCCAGCAGCTTGGGGATGGGGACAGGATTCCCCTATGGCTACACCTTC. Translating gives CASSLGMGTGFPYGYTF.

This chain links TRBV7-2 with TRBJ2-3; unclear D gene. Germline-derived CDR1 and CDR2 are SGHTA and FQGNSA. V lost 2 bases, J lost 1 base, and 10 bases lay in between. The CDR3 sequence is 15 residues long. CDR3 sequence (DNA): TGTGCCAGCAGCTTAACTTTTCGGGGCACAGATACGCAGTATTTT. Protein sequence: CASSLTFRGTDTQYF. The whole variable domain, filled in from reference TRBV7-2 and TRBJ2-3, reads GAGVSQSPSNKVTEKGKDVELRCDPISGHTALYWYRQSLGQGLEFLIYFQGNSAPDKSGLPSDRFSAERTGGSVSTLTIQRTQQEDSAVYLCASSLTFRGTDTQYFGPGTRLTVL.

This clonotype was seen a handful of times. The gene calls are TRBV7-2 and TRBJ2-3; 7 nucleotides line up with TRBD1. Germline CDR1 and CDR2: SGHTA and FQGNSA. CDR3 length: 15 amino acids. With 5 bases clipped from V and 4 bases from J, the junction kept 9 bases outside the gene matches. This CDR3 is CASSRDRVRADTQYF. The CDR3 bases are TGTGCCAGCAGCCGCGACAGGGTTCGAGCAGATACGCAGTATTTT. The whole variable domain, remainder taken from reference TRBV7-2 and TRBJ2-3, is GAGVSQSPSNKVTEKGKDVELRCDPISGHTALYWYRQSLGQGLEFLIYFQGNSAPDKSGLPSDRFSAERTGGSVSTLTIQRTQQEDSAVYLCASSRDRVRADTQYFGPGTRLTVL.

This chain uses TRBV19 with TRBJ2-2, with D perhaps matching TRBD2 (5 bases). The V gene lost 9 bases and the J gene lost 7 bases, with 12 bases spanning the gap. The CDR3 extends over 12 amino acids. The germline V gene encodes CDR1 LNHDA and CDR2 SQIVND (reference sequence). The CDR3 DNA reads as TGTGCCAGCAAGAATCGGGGCGGGGAGCTGTTTTTT. Its translation is CASKNRGGELFF.

The CDR3 spells CASSRSRGSSYNEQFF. CDR3 DNA: TGTGCCAGCAGCCGCAGTCGCGGGAGCTCCTACAATGAGCAGTTCTTC. The chain joins TRBV7-2 to TRBJ2-1, with 7 bases fitting TRBD2. V lost 5 bases, J lost 0 bases, and 7 bases stayed unmatched. CDR1 is SGHTA, CDR2 FQGNSA, per germline. The CDR3 loop spans 16 amino acids.